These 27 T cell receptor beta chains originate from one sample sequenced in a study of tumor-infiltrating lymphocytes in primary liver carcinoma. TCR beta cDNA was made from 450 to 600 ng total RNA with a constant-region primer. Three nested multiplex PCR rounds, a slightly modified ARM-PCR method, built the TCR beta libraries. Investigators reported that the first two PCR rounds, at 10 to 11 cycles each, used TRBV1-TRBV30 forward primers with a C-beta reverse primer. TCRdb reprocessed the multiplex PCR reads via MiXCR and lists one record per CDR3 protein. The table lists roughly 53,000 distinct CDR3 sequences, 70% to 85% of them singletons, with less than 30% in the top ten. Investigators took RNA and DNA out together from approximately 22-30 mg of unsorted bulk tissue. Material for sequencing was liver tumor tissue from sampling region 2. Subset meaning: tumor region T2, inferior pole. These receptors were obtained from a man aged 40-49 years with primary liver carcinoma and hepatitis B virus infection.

The CDR3, as DNA: TGCGCCAGCAGCCAACTGGGAGAAACTAGCGGGAACTGCGAGCAGTACTTC. It translates to CASSQLGETSGNCEQYF. V and J are TRBV4-1 and TRBJ2-7; TRBD2 aligns across 10 bases. Per germline, CDR1 MGHRA and CDR2 YSYEKL. J lost 6 bases, V lost 2 bases, and 13 bases had no gene match. The CDR3 covers 17 residues.

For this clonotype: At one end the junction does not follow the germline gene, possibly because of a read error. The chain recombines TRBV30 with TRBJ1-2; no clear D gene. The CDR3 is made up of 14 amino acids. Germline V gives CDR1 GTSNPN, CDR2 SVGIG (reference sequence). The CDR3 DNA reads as TGTTCCTGGAGTCCTGGTGATGGACTGGCGGGCTACACCTTC. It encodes CSWSPGDGLAGYTF. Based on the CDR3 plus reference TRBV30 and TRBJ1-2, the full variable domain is SQTIHQWPATLVQPVGSPLSLECTVEGTSNPNLYWYRQAAGRGLQLLFYSVGIGQISSEVPQNLSASRPQDRQFILSSKKLLLSDSGFYLCSWSPGDGLAGYTFGSGTRLTVV.

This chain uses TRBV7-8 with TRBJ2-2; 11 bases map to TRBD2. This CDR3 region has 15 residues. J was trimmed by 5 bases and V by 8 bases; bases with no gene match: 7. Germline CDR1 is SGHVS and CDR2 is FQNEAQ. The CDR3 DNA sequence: TGTGCCAGCTGTGACGGACTAGCGGGTACCGGGGAGCTGTTTTTT. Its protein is CASCDGLAGTGELFF.

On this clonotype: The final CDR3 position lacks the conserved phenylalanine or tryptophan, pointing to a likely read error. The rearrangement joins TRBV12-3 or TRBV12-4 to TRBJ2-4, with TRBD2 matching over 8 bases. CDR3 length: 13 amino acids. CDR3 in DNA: TGTGCCATCAGTTTAAACGGGGGGGACATTCAGTACCTC. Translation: CAISLNGGDIQYL.

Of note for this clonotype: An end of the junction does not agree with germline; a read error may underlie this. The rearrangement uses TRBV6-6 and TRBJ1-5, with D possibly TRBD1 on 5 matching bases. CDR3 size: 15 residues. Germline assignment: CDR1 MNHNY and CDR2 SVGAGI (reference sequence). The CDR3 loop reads CASSLYGWGGQPRHF. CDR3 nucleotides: TGTGCCAGCAGCCTCTATGGATGGGGGGGTCAGCCCCGGCATTTT.

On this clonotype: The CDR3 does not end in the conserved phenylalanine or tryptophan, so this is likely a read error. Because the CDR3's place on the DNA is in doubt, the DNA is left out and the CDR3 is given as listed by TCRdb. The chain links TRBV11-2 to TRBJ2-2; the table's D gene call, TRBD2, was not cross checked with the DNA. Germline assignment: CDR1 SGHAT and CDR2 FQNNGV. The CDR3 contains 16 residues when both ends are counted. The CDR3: CASSTWTSGGTGELFS.

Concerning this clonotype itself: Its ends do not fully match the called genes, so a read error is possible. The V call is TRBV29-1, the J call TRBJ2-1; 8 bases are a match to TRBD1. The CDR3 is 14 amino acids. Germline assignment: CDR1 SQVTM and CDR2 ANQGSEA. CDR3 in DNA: TGCAACGTTGTTGGACAGGGACCCTTCAATGAGCAGTCCTTC. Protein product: CNVVGQGPFNEQSF.

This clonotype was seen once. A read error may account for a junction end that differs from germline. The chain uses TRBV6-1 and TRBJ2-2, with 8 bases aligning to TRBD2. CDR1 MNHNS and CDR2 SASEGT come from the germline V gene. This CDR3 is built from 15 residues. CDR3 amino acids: CTSNSHQRESGELFF. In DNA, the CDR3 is TGTACCAGCAATTCTCACCAGCGGGAGTCCGGGGAGCTGTTTTTT.

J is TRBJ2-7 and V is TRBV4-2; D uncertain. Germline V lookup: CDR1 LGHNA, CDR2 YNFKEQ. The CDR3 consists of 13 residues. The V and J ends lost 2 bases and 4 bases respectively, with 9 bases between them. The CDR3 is CASSQFYLYEQYF. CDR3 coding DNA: TGTGCCAGCAGCCAATTCTACCTTTACGAGCAGTACTTC.

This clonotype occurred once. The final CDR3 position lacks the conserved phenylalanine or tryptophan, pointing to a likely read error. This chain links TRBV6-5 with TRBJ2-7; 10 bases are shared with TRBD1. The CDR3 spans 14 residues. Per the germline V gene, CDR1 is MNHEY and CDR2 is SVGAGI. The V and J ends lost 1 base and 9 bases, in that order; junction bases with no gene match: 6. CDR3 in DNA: TGTGCCAGCAGTTACTATGGACAGGGGGGCGCGCAGTACTTA. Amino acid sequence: CASSYYGQGGAQYL.

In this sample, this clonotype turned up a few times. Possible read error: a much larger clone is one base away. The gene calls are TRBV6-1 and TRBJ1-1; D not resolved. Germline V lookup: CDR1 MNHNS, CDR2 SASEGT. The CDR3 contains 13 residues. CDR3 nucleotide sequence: TGTGTCAGCAGTGAACTACAAAACACTGAAGCTTTCTTT. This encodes CVSSELQNTEAFF.

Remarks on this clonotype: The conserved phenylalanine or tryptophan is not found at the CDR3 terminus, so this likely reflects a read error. This CDR3 reads CANRGQLDTQYS. CDR3 nucleotides: TGCGCCAACAGAGGACAGTTAGATACGCAGTATTCT. The chain recombines TRBV5-1 with TRBJ2-3, with D perhaps TRBD1 (6 bases). The length of the CDR3 is 12 residues. V gave up 9 bases and J gave up 5 bases, with 13 bases separating them. Germline CDR1 reads SGHRS; CDR2 reads YFSETQ.

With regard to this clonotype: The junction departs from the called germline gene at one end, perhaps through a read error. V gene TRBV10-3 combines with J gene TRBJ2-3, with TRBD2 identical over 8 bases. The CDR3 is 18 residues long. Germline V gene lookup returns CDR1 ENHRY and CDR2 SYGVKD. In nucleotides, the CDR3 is TGTGCCATCGGAGCGCGGATTTTAGCGGGACTTAGCACAGATAGGCAGTATTTT. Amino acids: CAIGARILAGLSTDRQYF.

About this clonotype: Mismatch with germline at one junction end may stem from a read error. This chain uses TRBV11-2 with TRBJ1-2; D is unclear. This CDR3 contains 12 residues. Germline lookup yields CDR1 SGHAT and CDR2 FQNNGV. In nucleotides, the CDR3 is TGTGCCAACAGCGAACGGGACTATGGCTACACCTTC. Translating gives CANSERDYGYTF. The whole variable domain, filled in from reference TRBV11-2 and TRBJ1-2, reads EAGVAQSPRYKIIEKRQSVAFWCNPISGHATLYWYQQILGQGPKLLIQFQNNGVVDDSQLPKDRFSAERLKGVDSTLKIQPAKLEDSAVYLCANSERDYGYTFGSGTRLTVV.

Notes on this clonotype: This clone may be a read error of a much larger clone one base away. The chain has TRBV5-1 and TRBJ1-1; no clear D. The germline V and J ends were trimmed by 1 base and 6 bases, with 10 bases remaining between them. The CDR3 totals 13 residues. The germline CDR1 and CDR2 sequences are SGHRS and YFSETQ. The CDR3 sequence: CASSLTESAEAFF. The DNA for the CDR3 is TGCGCCAGCAGCTTGACCGAGTCAGCTGAAGCTTTCTTT.

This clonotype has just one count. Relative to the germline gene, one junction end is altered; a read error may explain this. The CDR3 DNA sequence: TGTGCCAGGAGCATACAAGGACAGGGAAAAACCGGGGAGCTGTTATTT. Translation gives CARSIQGQGKTGELLF. The rearrangement links TRBV11-1 to TRBJ2-2; TRBD1 aligns across 8 bases. CDR1 and CDR2 (germline): SGHAT, FQDESV (reference sequence). The CDR3 runs 16 residues.

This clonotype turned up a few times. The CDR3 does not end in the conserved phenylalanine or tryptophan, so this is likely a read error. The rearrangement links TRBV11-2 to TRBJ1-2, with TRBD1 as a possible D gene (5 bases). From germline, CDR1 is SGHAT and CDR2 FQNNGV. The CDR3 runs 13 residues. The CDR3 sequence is CAGSSEGNYGYTI. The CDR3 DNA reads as TGTGCCGGCAGCTCAGAGGGGAACTATGGCTACACCATC.

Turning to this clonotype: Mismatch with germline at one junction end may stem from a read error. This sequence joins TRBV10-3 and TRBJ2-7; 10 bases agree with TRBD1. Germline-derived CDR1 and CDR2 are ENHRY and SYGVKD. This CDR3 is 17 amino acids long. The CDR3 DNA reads TGTTCCATTAGTGCCCTTCCCCCGGGACAGGGGTTCGGCAAGCAGTACTTC. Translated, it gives CSISALPPGQGFGKQYF.

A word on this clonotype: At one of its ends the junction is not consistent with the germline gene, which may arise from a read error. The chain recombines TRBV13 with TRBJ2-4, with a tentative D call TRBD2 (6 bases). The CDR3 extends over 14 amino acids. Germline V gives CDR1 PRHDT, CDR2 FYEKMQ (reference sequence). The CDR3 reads CVRSLRLRDSRFRF. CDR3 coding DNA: TGTGTCAGGAGCTTAAGGTTGCGGGACTCCAGGTTTCGCTTC.

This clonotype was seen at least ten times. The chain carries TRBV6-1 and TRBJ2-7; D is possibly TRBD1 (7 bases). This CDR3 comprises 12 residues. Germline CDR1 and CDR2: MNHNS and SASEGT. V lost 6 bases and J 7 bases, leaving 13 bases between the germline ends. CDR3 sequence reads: CASRRDSHEQYF. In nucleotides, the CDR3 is TGTGCCAGCAGGCGGGACAGTCATGAGCAGTACTTC.

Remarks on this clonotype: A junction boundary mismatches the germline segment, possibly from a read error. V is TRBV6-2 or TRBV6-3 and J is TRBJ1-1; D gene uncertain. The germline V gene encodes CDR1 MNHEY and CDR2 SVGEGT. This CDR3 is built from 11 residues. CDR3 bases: TGTGCCAGCAGTTATGACACTGAAGATTCCTTT. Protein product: CASSYDTEDSF.

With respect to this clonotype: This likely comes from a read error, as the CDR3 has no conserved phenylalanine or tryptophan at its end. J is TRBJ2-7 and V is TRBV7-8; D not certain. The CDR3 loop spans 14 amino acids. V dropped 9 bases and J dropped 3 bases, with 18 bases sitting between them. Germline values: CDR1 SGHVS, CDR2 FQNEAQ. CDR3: CARSTLIGYYEQYL. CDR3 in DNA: TGTGCCAGGTCAACTTTGATAGGGTACTACGAGCAGTACCTC.

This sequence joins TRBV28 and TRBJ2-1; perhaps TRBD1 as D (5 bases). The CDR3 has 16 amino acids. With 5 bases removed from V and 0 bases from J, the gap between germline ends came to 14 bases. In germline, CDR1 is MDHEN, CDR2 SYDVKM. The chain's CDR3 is CASSLDSLSSYNEQFF. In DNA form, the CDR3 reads TGTGCCAGCAGTCTAGACAGTCTCAGCTCCTACAATGAGCAGTTCTTC.

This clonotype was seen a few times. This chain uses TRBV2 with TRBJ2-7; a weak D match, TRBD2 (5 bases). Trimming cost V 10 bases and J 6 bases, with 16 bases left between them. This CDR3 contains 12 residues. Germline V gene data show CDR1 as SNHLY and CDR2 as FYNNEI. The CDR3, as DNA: TGTGCCAACGAAGGAGGTGCCTTCGAGCAGTACTTC. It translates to CANEGGAFEQYF.

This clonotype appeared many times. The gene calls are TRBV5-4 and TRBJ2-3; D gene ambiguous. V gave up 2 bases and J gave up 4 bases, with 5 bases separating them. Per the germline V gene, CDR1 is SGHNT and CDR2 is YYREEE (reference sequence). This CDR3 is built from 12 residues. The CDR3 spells CASSFTADTQYF. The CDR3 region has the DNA TGTGCCAGCAGCTTCACCGCAGATACGCAGTATTTT.

In nucleotides, the CDR3 is TGTGCCAGCAGTGAATTATGGGCTAGCGAGAAAACGAACACCGGGGAGCTGTTTTTT. It encodes CASSELWASEKTNTGELFF. This sequence joins TRBV2 and TRBJ2-2; weak D call: TRBD2 (6 bases). The CDR3 has 19 amino acids. Germline assignment: CDR1 SNHLY and CDR2 FYNNEI. V shed 2 bases and J shed 0 bases, with 19 bases lying between them.

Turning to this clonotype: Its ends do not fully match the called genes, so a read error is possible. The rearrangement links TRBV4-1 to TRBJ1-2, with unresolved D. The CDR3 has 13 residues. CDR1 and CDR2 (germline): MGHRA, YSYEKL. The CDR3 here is CTSSQVTNHGYTF. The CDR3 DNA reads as TGCACCAGCAGCCAAGTAACTAACCATGGCTACACCTTC.